This T cell receptor (beta chain) came from a study of cytomegalovirus exposure and HLA in healthy donors. Study-wide results and caveats: A later analysis found most CMV-associated TCR beta chains apparently HLA-restricted. An Asian-associated ancestry cluster reportedly showed fewer N-insertions than the roughly 700-donor mean in a later analysis.

The CDR3 is made up of 16 amino acids. V was pared by 1 base and J by 3 bases, with 14 bases between. Germline V CDR1 and CDR2: SGHRS, YFSETQ. As to this clone: Antigen: not known.

Primers for the PCR totalled 60 Vbeta and 13 Jbeta. Using immunoSEQ multiplex PCR, the repertoire was profiled, and TCRdb retains in-frame clones only, with some absent. The sample lists 150,000 to 200,000 clones, around 62% occurring once. The material sequenced was PBMCs. This clonotype was obtained from a man aged 35 to 55 in good health and CMV-seronegative. V usage is TRBV5-1 and J usage is TRBJ2-1; D perhaps matches TRBD1 (6 bases). The CDR3 DNA follows: TGCGCCAGCAGCTTGAGCTGGGGGCAGTACTACAATGAGCAGTTCTTC. Translated, it gives CASSLSWGQYYNEQFF. The entire variable domain, with the rest obtained from reference TRBV5-1 and TRBJ2-1, is as follows: KAGVTQTPRYLIKTRGQQVTLSCSPISGHRSVSWYQQTPGQGLQFLFEYFSETQRNKGNFPGRFSGRQFSNSRSEMNVSTLELGDSALYLCASSLSWGQYYNEQFFGPGTRLTVL.